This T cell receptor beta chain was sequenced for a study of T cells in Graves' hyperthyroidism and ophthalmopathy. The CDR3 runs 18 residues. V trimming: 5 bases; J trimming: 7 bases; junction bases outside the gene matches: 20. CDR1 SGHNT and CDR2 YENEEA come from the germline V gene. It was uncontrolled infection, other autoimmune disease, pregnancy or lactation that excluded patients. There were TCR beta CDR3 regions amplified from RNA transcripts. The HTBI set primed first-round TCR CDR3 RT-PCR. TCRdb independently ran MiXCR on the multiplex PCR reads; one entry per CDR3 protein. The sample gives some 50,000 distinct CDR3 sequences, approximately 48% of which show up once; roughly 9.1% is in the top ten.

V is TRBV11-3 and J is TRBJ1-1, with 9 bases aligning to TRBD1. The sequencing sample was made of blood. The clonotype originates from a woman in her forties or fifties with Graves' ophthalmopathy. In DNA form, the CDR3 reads TGTGCCAGCAGCCCCGACAGGGGGGTCACCGGGGAGGACAGTGAAGCTTTCTTT. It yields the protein CASSPDRGVTGEDSEAFF.